This is a list of T cell receptor beta chains from one sample in a study of identical twins. One entry per CDR3 protein, called by TCRdb with MiXCR from the 5' RACE reads. The sample has 400,000 to 500,000 distinct CDR3 sequences; roughly an eighth are singletons. This sample was also put to use in a study of yellow fever vaccine responses in identical twins.

What was sequenced was CD4+ T cells sorted from blood. The receptors stem from a woman aged 18-29 years in good health. CDR3s include the opening cysteine and the closing phenylalanine or tryptophan. A D gene is named only where the DNA matches it firmly. Some rows have no size entry. The others give once, few or many, or a class for an expanded clone.

>TRBD1|-|18|TRBV27|TRBJ2-6
CARDYSVGGPLGANVLTF
TGTGCCAGAGATTACTCCGTAGGGGGCCCCCTCGGGGCCAACGTCCTGACTTTC
>-|-|11|TRBV20-1|TRBJ1-2
CSASLTGGYTF
TGCAGTGCTAGCTTGACGGGGGGCTACACCTTC
>-|-|14|TRBV7-8|TRBJ1-5
CASSLRPENQPQHF
TGTGCCAGCAGCTTAAGGCCCGAGAATCAGCCCCAGCATTTT
>-|many|14|TRBV4-3|TRBJ1-4
CASSQDGGGEKLFF
TGCGCCAGCAGCCAAGATGGGGGTGGGGAAAAACTGTTTTTT
>-|-|13|TRBV20-1|TRBJ1-1
CSADEGRNTEAFF
TGCAGTGCTGATGAAGGGAGGAACACTGAAGCTTTCTTT
>-|many|15|TRBV27|TRBJ2-5
CASSLSVGTGETQYF
TGTGCCAGCAGTTTATCGGTTGGGACGGGAGAGACCCAGTACTTC
>TRBD2|-|15|TRBV15|TRBJ2-1
CATRYRTSGYNEQFF
TGTGCCACCAGATACAGGACTAGCGGGTACAATGAGCAGTTCTTC
>TRBD1|-|15|TRBV23-1|TRBJ2-7
CASSQLGGQDDEQYF
TGCGCCAGCAGTCAATTAGGGGGACAGGATGACGAGCAGTACTTC
>-|few|15|TRBV14|TRBJ2-5
CASSQEKGPWEIQYF
TGTGCCAGCAGCCAAGAAAAAGGGCCGTGGGAGATCCAGTACTTC
>TRBD1|few|15|TRBV7-3|TRBJ2-1
CASSSGTAFNNEQFF
TGTGCCAGCAGCTCCGGGACAGCTTTTAACAATGAGCAGTTCTTC
>-|few|14|TRBV7-2|TRBJ2-7
CASSLASRVHEQYF
TGTGCCAGCAGCTTGGCTAGCAGGGTCCACGAGCAGTACTTC
>-|few|13|TRBV9|TRBJ2-3
CASSVGDTDTQYF
TGTGCCAGCAGCGTCGGCGACACAGATACGCAGTATTTT
>-|-|16|TRBV15|TRBJ2-1
CATSRLRDVIDNEQFF
TGTGCCACCAGCAGACTCCGGGACGTAATCGACAATGAGCAGTTCTTC
>-|-|15|TRBV5-1|TRBJ2-1
CASSLAFNSYNEQFF
TGCGCCAGCAGCTTGGCCTTCAACTCCTACAATGAGCAGTTCTTC
>-|many|14|TRBV20-1|TRBJ2-1
CSARDVAGIDKQFF
TGCAGTGCTAGAGATGTGGCGGGAATTGATAAGCAGTTCTTC
>-|-|14|TRBV20-1|TRBJ2-3
CGTFGRGGTDTQYF
TGCGGGACTTTTGGCAGGGGAGGCACAGATACGCAGTATTTT
>-|few|15|TRBV7-2|TRBJ1-2
CASSLEGPRRGGYTF
TGTGCCAGCAGCTTGGAGGGACCCCGGCGGGGTGGCTACACCTTC
>-|once|17|TRBV18|TRBJ1-1
CASSPNLGTHSNTEAFF
TGTGCCAGCTCACCAAATTTGGGGACGCACTCGAACACTGAAGCTTTCTTT
>TRBD2|-|18|TRBV4-1|TRBJ2-1
CASSPSGHSGGSYNEQFF
TGCGCCAGCAGCCCGTCGGGGCATAGCGGGGGGTCCTACAATGAGCAGTTCTTC
>-|-|15|TRBV2|TRBJ2-3
CASSEGGQGFNTQYF
TGTGCCAGCAGTGAAGGAGGCCAGGGCTTTAATACGCAGTATTTT
>-|-|14|TRBV5-1|TRBJ2-3
CASSLGEAENTQYF
TGCGCCAGCAGCTTGGGAGAAGCGGAGAATACGCAGTATTTT
>TRBD2|few|19|TRBV28|TRBJ2-3
CASSFVRGLAGGGTDTQYF
TGTGCCAGCAGTTTTGTAAGGGGACTAGCGGGAGGGGGCACAGATACGCAGTATTTT
>TRBD2|few|14|TRBV5-1|TRBJ2-5
CASSLQGGKETQYF
TGCGCCAGCAGCTTGCAGGGAGGGAAAGAGACCCAGTACTTC
>-|few|18|TRBV6-1|TRBJ2-7
CASSEALDRFTSSYEQYF
TGTGCCAGCAGTGAAGCCCTGGACCGTTTTACGAGCTCCTACGAGCAGTACTTC
>TRBD1|many|13|TRBV7-9|TRBJ1-1
CASSLRGHTEAFF
TGTGCCAGCAGCCTAAGGGGGCACACTGAAGCTTTCTTT
>TRBD2|-|16|TRBV15|TRBJ2-3
CATSRSRLAGPDTQYF
TGTGCCACCAGCAGATCGAGACTAGCGGGACCAGATACGCAGTATTTT
>-|-|16|TRBV12-3/TRBV12-4|TRBJ2-4
CASSLQQGLAKNIQYF
TGTGCCAGCAGTCTGCAACAGGGCCTAGCCAAAAACATTCAGTACTTC
>-|-|17|TRBV6-1|TRBJ1-2
CASRLRGSYSGAYGYTF
TGTGCCAGCAGACTACGGGGGTCCTATTCGGGAGCATATGGCTACACCTTC
>-|-|11|TRBV6-5|TRBJ1-1
CASRGVTEAFF
TGTGCCAGCAGAGGGGTCACTGAAGCTTTCTTT
>-|few|16|TRBV5-1|TRBJ2-2
CASSLMTRSNTGELFF
TGCGCCAGCAGCTTAATGACTCGCTCGAACACCGGGGAGCTGTTTTTT
>-|few|16|TRBV7-2|TRBJ1-6
CASSGDRILNNSPLHF
TGTGCCAGCAGCGGCGACAGGATACTAAATAATTCACCCCTCCACTTT
>TRBD2|few|16|TRBV2|TRBJ2-7
CASSEEAGGISYEQYF
TGTGCCAGCAGTGAAGAAGCGGGAGGGATATCCTACGAGCAGTACTTC
>-|-|17|TRBV6-5|TRBJ2-7
CASSYSPSQGRAYEQYF
TGTGCCAGCAGTTACTCACCCTCCCAGGGTCGAGCCTACGAGCAGTACTTC
>TRBD1|few|16|TRBV2|TRBJ1-1
CASSELQGALGTEAFF
TGTGCCAGCAGTGAACTACAGGGGGCATTGGGCACTGAAGCTTTCTTT
>-|-|15|TRBV6-1|TRBJ2-7
CASRPGGRSSYEQYF
TGTGCCAGCAGACCCGGGGGGCGGAGCTCCTACGAGCAGTACTTC
>-|few|18|TRBV5-1|TRBJ1-1
CASSSGTKPGVLVTEAFF
TGCGCCAGCAGTTCCGGGACCAAACCCGGGGTGTTAGTGACTGAAGCTTTCTTT
>-|few|15|TRBV5-1|TRBJ2-1
CASSLESGKYNEQFF
TGCGCCAGCAGCTTGGAGTCAGGGAAATACAATGAGCAGTTCTTC
>-|many|13|TRBV29-1|TRBJ2-2
CSVVKVVTGELFF
TGCAGCGTTGTTAAGGTGGTCACCGGGGAGCTGTTTTTT
>-|many|14|TRBV27|TRBJ2-1
CASSLRGAYGEQFF
TGTGCCAGCAGTTTACGGGGGGCCTATGGAGAGCAGTTCTTC
>TRBD2|many|15|TRBV5-1|TRBJ2-3
CASSREALNTDTQYF
TGCGCCAGCAGCCGGGAGGCCCTCAACACAGATACGCAGTATTTT
>-|-|13|TRBV3-1|TRBJ2-7
CASSHGLIYEQYF
TGTGCCAGCAGCCACGGGCTTATCTACGAGCAGTACTTC
>TRBD2|-|16|TRBV27|TRBJ2-7
CASSSLRLGLADEQYF
TGTGCCAGCAGTTCGCTCAGATTGGGACTAGCAGACGAGCAGTACTTC